Listed below are T cell receptor beta chains from one sample, sequenced in a study of T cell repertoires in cytomegalovirus infection. TCRdb ran MiXCR on the reads and lists one entry per CDR3 protein. The table records some 180,000 distinct CDR3 sequences, 8% to 10% of them present only once. Sequencing used PBMCs. Receptors were obtained from a human donor in good health (CMV status not recorded). Some clones in this sample may be carry-over from other donors' samples. Both conserved end residues are part of each CDR3. The order of the fields is D gene, V gene, clone size, J gene, CDR3 DNA, CDR3 protein. D genes are given only for firm matches. Some rows mark clone size as missing; the rest say once, few, many or name a class of expanded clone.

>TRBD2|TRBV7-8|many|TRBJ2-1
TGTGCCAGCAGCTCCCAGCGGGGCGAGCAGTTCTTC
CASSSQRGEQFF
>.|TRBV10-3|many|TRBJ1-3
TGTGCCATCAGTTCTCCCTCTGGAAACACCATATATTTT
CAISSPSGNTIYF
>.|TRBV12-3/TRBV12-4|many|TRBJ2-7
TGTGCCAGCAGTTTCGGACTGACTAGGGAGCAGTACTTC
CASSFGLTREQYF
>.|TRBV6-2/TRBV6-3|.|TRBJ1-5
TGTGCCAGCAGTGACCGGGACACGGCAGAGCCCCAGCATTTT
CASSDRDTAEPQHF
>TRBD2|TRBV7-2|many|TRBJ2-7
TGTGCCAGCAGCTTCGGGACTAGCTCGACCTACGAGCAGTACTTC
CASSFGTSSTYEQYF
>TRBD2|TRBV7-2|many|TRBJ2-3
TGTGCCAGCAGCTTAGTAGGCGGGAGCTCCACAGATACGCAGTATTTT
CASSLVGGSSTDTQYF
>TRBD2|TRBV5-4|many|TRBJ2-7
TGTGCCAGCAGCTTGGATCTAGCGGGAGGGCCCTACGAGCAGTACTTC
CASSLDLAGGPYEQYF
>.|TRBV28|.|TRBJ1-3
TGTGCCAGCAGTAACTATCGCGCTGAAAACACCATATATTTT
CASSNYRAENTIYF
>TRBD1|TRBV5-1|few|TRBJ2-7
TGCGCCAGCAGCGGGACAGGAACGGGCAACGAGCAGTACTTC
CASSGTGTGNEQYF
>TRBD1|TRBV5-8|few|TRBJ1-2
TGTGCCAGCAGCCCGGACAGGATACTTGGCTACACCTTC
CASSPDRILGYTF
>TRBD2|TRBV7-8|many|TRBJ2-6
TGTGCCAGCAGCTTCTCCGGGGGGACCGGGGCCAACGTCCTGACTTTC
CASSFSGGTGANVLTF
>TRBD1|TRBV11-2|many|TRBJ2-3
TGTGCCAGCAGCTTAGGGCCGGGACAGAGCACAGATACGCAGTATTTT
CASSLGPGQSTDTQYF
>.|TRBV7-8|many|TRBJ2-7
TGTGCCAGCAGCTTAGACGGGACGGAAGCCTACGAGCAGTACTTC
CASSLDGTEAYEQYF
>.|TRBV7-2|many|TRBJ1-1
TGTGCCAGCAGCCCAAGACTCGCCGCTGAAGCTTTCTTT
CASSPRLAAEAFF
>.|TRBV29-1|few|TRBJ1-4
TGCAGCGTTTTGGACAGTTCAAATGAAAAACTGTTTTTT
CSVLDSSNEKLFF
>.|TRBV28|.|TRBJ1-5
TGTGCCAGCAGTTTAAGGGGGGGCTCGGGGCAGCCCCAGCATTTT
CASSLRGGSGQPQHF
>.|TRBV7-2|many|TRBJ2-5
TGTGCCAGCAGCTTAGCGGGGCGGCCGCAAGAGACCCAGTACTTC
CASSLAGRPQETQYF
>TRBD2|TRBV19|many|TRBJ2-1
TGTGCCAGTAGTATTCGGTTAGCGGGAGGCAATGAGCAGTTCTTC
CASSIRLAGGNEQFF
>.|TRBV6-5|few|TRBJ1-5
TGTGCCAGCAGCATGTCCGGGACGCGGGGCAATCAGCCCCAGCATTTT
CASSMSGTRGNQPQHF
>TRBD2|TRBV7-2|many|TRBJ2-5
TGTGCCAGCAGCTCGCACCTGGGACTAGCGGGGGTCAAGGGGACCCAGTACTTC
CASSSHLGLAGVKGTQYF
>.|TRBV4-2|many|TRBJ2-3
TGTGCCAGCTCCCGGGACTCACCCGAAACAGATACGCAGTATTTT
CASSRDSPETDTQYF
>TRBD1|TRBV4-1|many|TRBJ2-3
TGCGCCAGCAGCCAAGAAGGACAGGGACGGACAGATACGCAGTATTTT
CASSQEGQGRTDTQYF
>.|TRBV28|few|TRBJ2-3
TGTGCCAGCTTACCGGGATTAATCACAGATACGCAGTATTTT
CASLPGLITDTQYF
>.|TRBV28|many|TRBJ1-2
TGTGCCAGCGTTCGGACGGGCTATGGCTACACCTTC
CASVRTGYGYTF
>.|TRBV7-7|many|TRBJ2-5
TGTGCTAGCAGCCGGGACTTTCAAGAGACCCAGTACTTC
CASSRDFQETQYF
>.|TRBV28|few|TRBJ2-5
TGTGCCAGCAGTAGACCCAGCCGGGAACGAGAGACCCAGTACTTC
CASSRPSRERETQYF
>.|TRBV28|.|TRBJ1-6
TGTGCCAGCAGTTTACCCGGGGGGTTGGGCTCACCCCTCCACTTT
CASSLPGGLGSPLHF
>.|TRBV15|.|TRBJ1-5
TGTGCCACCGGGGGGGACCAAAGACAGCCCCAGCATTTT
CATGGDQRQPQHF
>TRBD1|TRBV6-2/TRBV6-3|many|TRBJ2-5
TGTGCCACCTTACAGGGGCTAGCAGGGGAGACCCAGTACTTC
CATLQGLAGETQYF
>.|TRBV5-4|once|TRBJ2-5
TGTGCCAGCAGCTTGGCGGCGAAAGAGACCCAGTACTTC
CASSLAAKETQYF
>TRBD2|TRBV5-6|many|TRBJ2-5
TGTGCCAGCAGCACACCTAGCGGGGGGGCTGCCGAGACCCAGTACTTC
CASSTPSGGAAETQYF
>.|TRBV2|.|TRBJ2-1
TGTGCCAGCAGTGAATTGGCCAGCTACAATGAGCAGTTCTTC
CASSELASYNEQFF
>.|TRBV15|many|TRBJ1-1
TGTGCCACCAGCAGCCCCGGGAAAGGGGGGAACACTGAAGCTTTCTTT
CATSSPGKGGNTEAFF
>TRBD1|TRBV27|.|TRBJ1-5
TGTGCCAGCAGTTCCGACACGACAGGGGGAGGGCAGCCCCAGCATTTT
CASSSDTTGGGQPQHF
>.|TRBV9|.|TRBJ1-3
TGTGCCAGCAGCCGGAGGGGGGGTAATGGAAACACCATATATTTT
CASSRRGGNGNTIYF
>.|TRBV7-2|.|TRBJ1-5
TGTGCCAGCAGCTTAGTTGGGCAGAACAATCAGCCCCAGCATTTT
CASSLVGQNNQPQHF
>.|TRBV12-3/TRBV12-4|many|TRBJ2-7
TGTGCCAGCAAACCCGGAGGGGGCGGTCCCTACGAGCAGTACTTC
CASKPGGGGPYEQYF
>TRBD1|TRBV29-1|few|TRBJ2-7
TGCAGCGTTGAAACAGGGGGTGGCTACGAGCAGTACTTC
CSVETGGGYEQYF
>.|TRBV5-1|many|TRBJ1-2
TGCGCCAGCAGCCTGATGACAGGACGGGGCTATGGCTACACCTTC
CASSLMTGRGYGYTF
>.|TRBV5-1|many|TRBJ2-6
TGCGCCAGCAGCTTGGAAGAAGCCTCTGGGGCCAACGTCCTGACTTTC
CASSLEEASGANVLTF
>.|TRBV6-6|few|TRBJ2-3
TGTGCCAGCAGTTACCGGCTCAGGCTGACAGATACGCAGTATTTT
CASSYRLRLTDTQYF
>.|TRBV20-1|few|TRBJ2-5
TGCAGTGCTAGTAGGCGGGAATGGGGGGAGACCCAGTACTTC
CSASRREWGETQYF
>TRBD1|TRBV28|few|TRBJ1-4
TGTGCCAGCAGTTTATCCCAGAAACAGGGGGCGGTTAATGAAAAACTGTTTTTT
CASSLSQKQGAVNEKLFF
>.|TRBV29-1|many|TRBJ2-7
TGCAGCGTGGGAGGGGGTGCCTACGAGCAGTACTTC
CSVGGGAYEQYF
>.|TRBV2|.|TRBJ1-1
TGTGCCAGCAGTGTCAGGCAGGACACTGAAGCTTTCTTT
CASSVRQDTEAFF
>TRBD1|TRBV7-6|many|TRBJ2-1
TGTGCCAGCAGCCTCCGGGACAGGGGGGACCTCGTGGGGAATGAGCAGTTCTTC
CASSLRDRGDLVGNEQFF
>TRBD2|TRBV5-5|.|TRBJ2-2
TGTGCCAGCAGCTTGATGGCGGGGGGGAACACCGGGGAGCTGTTTTTT
CASSLMAGGNTGELFF
>TRBD1|TRBV7-9|many|TRBJ1-2
TGTGCCAGCAGCCCCCCGACAGGGGTGACGCGGGGTGGCTACACCTTC
CASSPPTGVTRGGYTF
>TRBD2|TRBV7-3|many|TRBJ2-1
TGTGCCAGTAAGCCGGGACTAGCGTACAATGAGCAGTTCTTC
CASKPGLAYNEQFF
>.|TRBV7-9|many|TRBJ2-5
TGTGCCAGCAGCTCCCCAGAAGCCCAGGGGCAAGAGACCCAGTACTTC
CASSSPEAQGQETQYF
>TRBD2|TRBV20-1|.|TRBJ2-4
TGCAGTGATCGAGCGGGGGGCTCGAACATTCAGTACTTC
CSDRAGGSNIQYF
>TRBD1|TRBV7-2|many|TRBJ2-1
TGTGCCAGCAGCTTAGAGCCCCAGGGGGTACCTGCCCGACTTGATGAGCAGTTCTTC
CASSLEPQGVPARLDEQFF
>TRBD2|TRBV7-6|many|TRBJ2-1
TGTGCCAGCAGCAGTACCGGGACTAGATCCAATGAGCAGTTCTTC
CASSSTGTRSNEQFF
>.|TRBV29-1|.|TRBJ1-4
TGCAGCGTAAACAAAAATGAAAAACTGTTTTTT
CSVNKNEKLFF
>.|TRBV7-2|many|TRBJ2-6
TGTGCCAGCAGCTTAGCGGGATACGGGGCCAACGTCCTGACTTTC
CASSLAGYGANVLTF
>.|TRBV19|many|TRBJ1-3
TGTGCCAGTAGTACTACGGACGGCTCCTCTGGAAACACCATATATTTT
CASSTTDGSSGNTIYF
>.|TRBV28|many|TRBJ2-1
TGTGCCAGCAGGAGCACACAGGGAGAGAATGAGCAGTTCTTC
CASRSTQGENEQFF